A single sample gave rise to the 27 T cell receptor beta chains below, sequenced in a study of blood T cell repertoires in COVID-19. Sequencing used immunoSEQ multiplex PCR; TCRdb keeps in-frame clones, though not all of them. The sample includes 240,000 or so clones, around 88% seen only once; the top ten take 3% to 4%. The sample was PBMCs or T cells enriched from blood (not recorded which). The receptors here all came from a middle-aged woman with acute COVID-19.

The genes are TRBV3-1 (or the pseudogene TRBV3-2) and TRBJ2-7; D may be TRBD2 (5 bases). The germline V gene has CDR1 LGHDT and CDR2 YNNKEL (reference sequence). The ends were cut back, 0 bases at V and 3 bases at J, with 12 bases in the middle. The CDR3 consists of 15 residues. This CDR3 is CASSQDIARSYEQYF. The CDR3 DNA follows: TGTGCCAGCAGCCAAGATATAGCGCGAAGCTACGAGCAGTACTTC.

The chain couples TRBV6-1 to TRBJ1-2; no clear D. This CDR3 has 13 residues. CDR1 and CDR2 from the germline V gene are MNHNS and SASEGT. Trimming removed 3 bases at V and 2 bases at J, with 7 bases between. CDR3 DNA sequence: TGTGCCAGCAGTGAGAACAGAAACTATGGCTACACCTTC. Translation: CASSENRNYGYTF.

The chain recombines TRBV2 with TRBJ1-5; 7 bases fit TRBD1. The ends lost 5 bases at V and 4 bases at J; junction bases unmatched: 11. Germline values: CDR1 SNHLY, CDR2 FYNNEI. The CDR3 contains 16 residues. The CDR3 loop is CASSPRGPGWNQPQHF. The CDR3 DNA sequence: TGTGCCAGCAGTCCAAGGGGGCCCGGGTGGAATCAGCCCCAGCATTTT.

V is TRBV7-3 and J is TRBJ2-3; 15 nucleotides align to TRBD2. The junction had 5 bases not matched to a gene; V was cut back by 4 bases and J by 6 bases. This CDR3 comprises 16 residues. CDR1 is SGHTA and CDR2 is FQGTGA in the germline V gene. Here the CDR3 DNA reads TGTGCCAGCAGCTCGGGACTAGCGGGAGGATCTGATACGCAGTATTTT. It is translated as CASSSGLAGGSDTQYF.

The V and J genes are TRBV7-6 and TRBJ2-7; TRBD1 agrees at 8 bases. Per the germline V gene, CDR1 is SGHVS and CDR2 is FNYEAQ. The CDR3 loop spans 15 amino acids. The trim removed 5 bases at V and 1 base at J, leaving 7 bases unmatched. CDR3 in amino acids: CASSPIGTGSYEQYF. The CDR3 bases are TGTGCCAGCAGCCCGATAGGGACAGGATCCTACGAGCAGTACTTC.

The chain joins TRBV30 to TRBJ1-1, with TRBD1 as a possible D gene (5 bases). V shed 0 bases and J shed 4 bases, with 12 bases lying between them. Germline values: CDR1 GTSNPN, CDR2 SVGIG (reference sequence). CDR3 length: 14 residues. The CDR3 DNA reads TGTGCCTGGAGTGTCGGGGGAGGCGGCACTGAAGCTTTCTTT. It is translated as CAWSVGGGGTEAFF.

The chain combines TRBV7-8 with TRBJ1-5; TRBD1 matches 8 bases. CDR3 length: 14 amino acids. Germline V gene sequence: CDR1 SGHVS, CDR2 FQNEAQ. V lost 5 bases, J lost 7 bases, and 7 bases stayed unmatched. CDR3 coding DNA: TGTGCCAGCAGCGCCAGGGGGCGCGAACAGCCCCAGCATTTT. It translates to CASSARGREQPQHF.

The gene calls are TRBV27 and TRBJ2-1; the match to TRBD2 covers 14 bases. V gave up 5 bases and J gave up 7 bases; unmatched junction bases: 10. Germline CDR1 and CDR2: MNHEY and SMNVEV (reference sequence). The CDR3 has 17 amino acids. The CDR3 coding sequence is TGTGCCAGCAGTATCAGACCGGGGACTAGCGGGAGTAATGAGCAGTTCTTC. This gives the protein CASSIRPGTSGSNEQFF.

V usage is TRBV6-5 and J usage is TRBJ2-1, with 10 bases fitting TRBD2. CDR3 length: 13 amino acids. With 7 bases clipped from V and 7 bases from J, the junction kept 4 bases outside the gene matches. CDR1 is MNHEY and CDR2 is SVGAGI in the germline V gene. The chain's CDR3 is CASTLAGRNEQFF. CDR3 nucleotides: TGTGCCAGCACACTAGCGGGAAGAAATGAGCAGTTCTTC.

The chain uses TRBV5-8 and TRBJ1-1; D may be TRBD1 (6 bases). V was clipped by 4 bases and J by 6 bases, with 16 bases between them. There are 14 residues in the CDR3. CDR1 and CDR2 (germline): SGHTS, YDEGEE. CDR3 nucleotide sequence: TGTGCCAGCAGCGGGGAGACAGGTAACCCTGAAGCTTTCTTT. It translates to CASSGETGNPEAFF.

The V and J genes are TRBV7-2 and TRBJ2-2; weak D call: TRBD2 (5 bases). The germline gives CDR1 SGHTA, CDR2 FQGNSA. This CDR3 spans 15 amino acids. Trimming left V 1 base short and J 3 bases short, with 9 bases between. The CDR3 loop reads CASSLERVYTGELFF. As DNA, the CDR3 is TGTGCCAGCAGCTTAGAGAGGGTCTACACCGGGGAGCTGTTTTTT.

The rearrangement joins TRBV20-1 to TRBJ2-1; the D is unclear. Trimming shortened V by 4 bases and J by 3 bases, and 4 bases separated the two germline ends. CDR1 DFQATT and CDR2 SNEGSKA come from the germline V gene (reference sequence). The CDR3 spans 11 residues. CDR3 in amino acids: CSATFYNEQFF. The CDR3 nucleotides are TGCAGTGCTACATTCTACAATGAGCAGTTCTTC.

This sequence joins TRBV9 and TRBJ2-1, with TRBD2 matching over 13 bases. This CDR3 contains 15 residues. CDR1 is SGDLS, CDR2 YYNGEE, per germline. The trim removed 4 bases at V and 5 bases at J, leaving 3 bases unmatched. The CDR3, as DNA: TGTGCCAGCAGCTACACTAGCGGGGGGGACAATGAGCAGTTCTTC. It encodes CASSYTSGGDNEQFF.

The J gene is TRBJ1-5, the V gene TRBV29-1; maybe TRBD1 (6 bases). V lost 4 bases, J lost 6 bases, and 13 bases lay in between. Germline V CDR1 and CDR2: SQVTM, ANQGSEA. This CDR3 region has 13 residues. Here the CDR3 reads CSVAWGPGQPQHF. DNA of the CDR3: TGCAGCGTTGCGTGGGGGCCGGGTCAGCCCCAGCATTTT.

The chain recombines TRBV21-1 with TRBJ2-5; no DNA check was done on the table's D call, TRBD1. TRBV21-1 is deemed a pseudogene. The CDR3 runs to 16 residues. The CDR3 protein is CASSPLGGQGEETQYF. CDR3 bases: TGTGCCAGCAGCCCCCTAGGTGGACAGGGTGAAGAGACCCAGTACTTC.

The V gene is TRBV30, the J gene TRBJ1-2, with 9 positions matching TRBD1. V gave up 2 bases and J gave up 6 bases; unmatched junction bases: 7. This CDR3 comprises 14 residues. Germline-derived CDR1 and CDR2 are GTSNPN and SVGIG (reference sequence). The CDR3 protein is CAWSTTGGSHGYTF. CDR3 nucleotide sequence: TGTGCCTGGAGTACCACAGGGGGCAGTCATGGCTACACCTTC.

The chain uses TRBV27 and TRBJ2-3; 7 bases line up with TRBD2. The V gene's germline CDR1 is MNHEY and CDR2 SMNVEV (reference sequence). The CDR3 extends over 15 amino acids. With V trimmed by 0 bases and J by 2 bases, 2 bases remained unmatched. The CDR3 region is CASSLSGTNTDTQYF. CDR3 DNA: TGTGCCAGCAGTTTATCAGGGACTAACACAGATACGCAGTATTTT.

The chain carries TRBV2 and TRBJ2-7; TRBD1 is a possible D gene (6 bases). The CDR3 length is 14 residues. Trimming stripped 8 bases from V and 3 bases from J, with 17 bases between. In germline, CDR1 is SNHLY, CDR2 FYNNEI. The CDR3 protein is CASSGQGTIYEQYF. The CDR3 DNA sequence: TGTGCCAGCTCGGGGCAAGGGACAATCTACGAGCAGTACTTC.

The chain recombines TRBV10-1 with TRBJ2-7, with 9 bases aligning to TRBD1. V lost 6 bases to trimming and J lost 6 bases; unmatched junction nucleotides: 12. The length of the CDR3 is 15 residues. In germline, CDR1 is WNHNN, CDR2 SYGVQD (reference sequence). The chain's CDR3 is CASSHAGTGLAEQYF. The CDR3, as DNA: TGCGCCAGCAGCCACGCCGGGACAGGGCTTGCCGAGCAGTACTTC.

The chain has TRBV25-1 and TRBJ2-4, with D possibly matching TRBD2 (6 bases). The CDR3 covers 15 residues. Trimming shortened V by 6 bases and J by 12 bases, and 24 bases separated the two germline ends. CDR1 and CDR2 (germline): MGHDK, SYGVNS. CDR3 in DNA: TGTGCCAGCAGGGGTAGTGCGGGGTCCACGTCACGTCAGTACTTC. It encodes CASRGSAGSTSRQYF.

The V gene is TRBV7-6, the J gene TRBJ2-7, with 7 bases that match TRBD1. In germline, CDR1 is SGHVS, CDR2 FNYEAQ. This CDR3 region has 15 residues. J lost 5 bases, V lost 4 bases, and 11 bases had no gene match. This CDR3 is CASSSTGSLSNEQYF. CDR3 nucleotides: TGTGCCAGCAGCTCGACAGGGAGCCTTTCCAACGAGCAGTACTTC.

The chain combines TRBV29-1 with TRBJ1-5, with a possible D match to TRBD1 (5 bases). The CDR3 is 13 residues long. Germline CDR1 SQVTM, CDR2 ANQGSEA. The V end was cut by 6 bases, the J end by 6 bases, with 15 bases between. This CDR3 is CSVSWGEGQPQHF. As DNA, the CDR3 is TGCAGCGTCTCCTGGGGGGAAGGTCAGCCCCAGCATTTT.

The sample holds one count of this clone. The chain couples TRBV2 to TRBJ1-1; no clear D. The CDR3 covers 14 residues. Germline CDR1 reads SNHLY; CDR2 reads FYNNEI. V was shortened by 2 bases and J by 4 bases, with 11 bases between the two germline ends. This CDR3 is CASSELRGSTEAFF. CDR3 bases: TGTGCCAGCAGTGAACTTCGGGGAAGCACTGAAGCTTTCTTT. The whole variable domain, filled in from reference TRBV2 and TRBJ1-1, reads EPEVTQTPSHQVTQMGQEVILRCVPISNHLYFYWYRQILGQKVEFLVSFYNNEISEKSEIFDDQFSVERPDGSNFTLKIRSTKLEDSAMYFCASSELRGSTEAFFGQGTRLTVV.

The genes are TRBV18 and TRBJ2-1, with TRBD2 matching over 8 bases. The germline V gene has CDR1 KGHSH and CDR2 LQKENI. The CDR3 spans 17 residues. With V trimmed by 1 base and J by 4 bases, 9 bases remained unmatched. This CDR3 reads CASSPRPSSGGYNEQFF. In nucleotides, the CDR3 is TGTGCCAGCTCACCACGACCATCCAGCGGGGGTTACAATGAGCAGTTCTTC.

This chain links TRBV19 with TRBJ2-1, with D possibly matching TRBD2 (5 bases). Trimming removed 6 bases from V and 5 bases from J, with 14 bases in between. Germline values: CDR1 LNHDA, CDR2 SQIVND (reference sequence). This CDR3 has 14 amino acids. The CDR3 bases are TGTGCCAGTAGCTGGGGTCGGCGGGACAATGAGCAGTTCTTC. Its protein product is CASSWGRRDNEQFF.

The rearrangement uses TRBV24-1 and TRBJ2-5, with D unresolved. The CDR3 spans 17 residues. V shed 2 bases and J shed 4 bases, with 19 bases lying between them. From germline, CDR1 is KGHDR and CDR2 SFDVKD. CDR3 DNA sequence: TGTGCCACCAGTGATTCCCGAAGCGATATTTATGGAGAGACCCAGTACTTC. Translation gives CATSDSRSDIYGETQYF.

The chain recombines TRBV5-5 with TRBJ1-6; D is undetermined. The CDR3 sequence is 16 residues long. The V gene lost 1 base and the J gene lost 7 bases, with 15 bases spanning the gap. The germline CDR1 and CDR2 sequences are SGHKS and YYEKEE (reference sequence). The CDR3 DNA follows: TGTGCCAGCAGCTTGAGGGAGGGAAATAACAATTCACCCCTCCACTTT. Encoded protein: CASSLREGNNNSPLHF.